This is a list of T cell receptor beta chains from one sample in a study of CD8 T cells in ankylosing spondylitis. TCRdb ran MiXCR on the 5' RACE reads and lists one entry per CDR3 protein. The sample has fewer than 200,000 distinct CDR3 sequences; 15% to 20% are singletons. Input material: blood, either unsorted or a sorted T cell fraction (not recorded which). All receptors derive from a male donor aged 10 to 30 with ankylosing spondylitis or in good health (not recorded which). Each CDR3 is given with its conserved first and last residue. D genes are given only for firm matches. Size values are once, few and many counts, or a class for expanded clones, and some rows have none.

-,-,TRBV5-5,TRBJ2-1,CASSLEPQIDNEQFF,TGTGCCAGCAGCCTCGAACCCCAAATCGACAATGAGCAGTTCTTC
-,-,TRBV7-2,TRBJ1-5,CASSSLAGNQPQHF,TGTGCCAGCAGCTCCCTGGCGGGGAACCAGCCCCAGCATTTT
many,-,TRBV5-1,TRBJ2-2,CASSFSSSTFTGELFF,TGCGCCAGCAGCTTCTCGTCTAGCACCTTCACCGGGGAGCTGTTTTTT
many,-,TRBV28,TRBJ2-7,CASSLQKAEEFTYEQYF,TGTGCCAGCAGTTTACAGAAAGCGGAGGAGTTCACCTACGAGCAGTACTTC
many,-,TRBV7-6,TRBJ2-5,CASSPLTGFQETQYF,TGTGCCAGCAGCCCCTTAACGGGCTTCCAAGAGACCCAGTACTTC
many,-,TRBV12-3/TRBV12-4,TRBJ2-2,CASGLFGTGELFF,TGTGCCAGCGGGCTTTTTGGCACCGGGGAGCTGTTTTTT
many,TRBD2,TRBV20-1,TRBJ2-3,CSASEGLAMDTQYF,TGCAGTGCTAGTGAGGGACTAGCGATGGATACGCAGTATTTT
many,-,TRBV24-1,TRBJ2-5,CATSENGLAQYF,TGTGCCACCAGTGAAAACGGACTTGCCCAGTACTTC
many,-,TRBV19,TRBJ2-5,CASSALGQQETQYF,TGTGCCAGTAGTGCTCTTGGGCAACAAGAGACCCAGTACTTC
few,-,TRBV7-3,TRBJ2-1,CASSLDSGSQQFF,TGTGCCAGCAGCTTAGACAGCGGGTCCCAGCAGTTCTTC
many,-,TRBV12-5,TRBJ2-3,CASAPLVGRTDTQYF,TGTGCTAGTGCCCCACTAGTGGGTCGAACAGATACGCAGTATTTT
-,TRBD2,TRBV6-5,TRBJ2-2,CASSYDNSGRVTGELFF,TGTGCCAGCAGTTACGACAACAGCGGGAGAGTCACCGGGGAGCTGTTTTTT
many,-,TRBV6-1,TRBJ1-5,CASSESEYSNQPQHF,TGTGCCAGCAGTGAATCAGAGTATAGCAATCAGCCCCAGCATTTT
many,-,TRBV15,TRBJ1-1,CATSGERVVNTEAFF,TGTGCCACCAGCGGGGAGCGAGTCGTGAACACTGAAGCTTTCTTT
few,TRBD2,TRBV29-1,TRBJ2-5,CSVLAGRETQYF,TGCAGCGTGCTAGCGGGACGGGAGACCCAGTACTTC
many,TRBD2,TRBV5-1,TRBJ2-3,CARRTSGRKAPPDTQYF,TGCGCCCGTCGGACTAGCGGGAGAAAGGCCCCCCCAGATACGCAGTATTTT
many,-,TRBV18,TRBJ2-1,CASSEKGMSSYNEQFF,TGTGCCAGCTCAGAGAAAGGTATGAGCTCCTACAATGAGCAGTTCTTC
many,-,TRBV12-3/TRBV12-4,TRBJ2-5,CASSLAEGETQYF,TGTGCCAGCAGTTTAGCGGAGGGAGAGACCCAGTACTTC
many,-,TRBV6-5,TRBJ2-3,CASRTGGTDTQYF,TGTGCCAGCAGAACCGGGGGCACAGATACGCAGTATTTT
-,-,TRBV12-3/TRBV12-4,TRBJ1-1,CASTHGRVGDTEAFF,TGTGCCAGCACCCACGGGAGGGTGGGGGACACTGAAGCTTTCTTT
many,TRBD1,TRBV5-4,TRBJ2-4,CASSFGTESKNIQYF,TGTGCCAGCAGCTTTGGGACAGAATCTAAAAACATTCAGTACTTC
many,-,TRBV28,TRBJ2-1,CASAVSGTQFF,TGTGCCAGCGCTGTGTCCGGGACGCAGTTCTTC
many,TRBD1,TRBV28,TRBJ1-6,CASSFRTGISPLHF,TGTGCCAGCAGTTTCCGGACAGGTATCTCACCCCTCCACTTT
many,TRBD2,TRBV7-2,TRBJ2-4,CASSLVVNPGGIQYF,TGTGCCAGCAGCTTAGTGGTTAACCCGGGGGGCATTCAGTACTTC
many,TRBD1,TRBV18,TRBJ2-7,CASSQPGQGAHEQYF,TGTGCCAGCTCACAACCGGGACAGGGGGCGCACGAGCAGTACTTC
few,TRBD1,TRBV5-5,TRBJ1-1,CASSGLDRATEAFF,TGTGCCAGCAGCGGACTAGACAGGGCTACTGAAGCTTTCTTT
many,-,TRBV30,TRBJ1-6,CACFDRDNSPLHF,TGTGCCTGCTTTGACAGAGATAATTCACCCCTCCACTTT